The 19 T cell receptor beta chains listed next were all sequenced from one sample in a study of OX40 agonist ivuxolimab in advanced cancers. The library was prepared using the immunoSEQ multiplex PCR assay. TCRdb re-hosts the immuneACCESS table, in-frame sequences only. Its copies lack some clones; in the studies checked, an unresolved V gene accounts for under half of them, and the cause for the rest is not known. The sample profile shows about 90,000 clones; 75% to 90% of them were found once. The ten largest account for roughly 0.22% of the sample. The specimen was CD4+ or CD8+ T cells sorted from blood, collected in a trial of the OX40 agonist ivuxolimab. The receptors originated from an adult with an advanced solid tumor such as melanoma, head and neck, liver or kidney cancer.

This sequence joins TRBV6-5 and TRBJ2-7; D is tentatively TRBD1 or TRBD2 (5 bases each). V was cut by 3 bases and J by 12 bases, with 18 bases left in between. The CDR3 spans 13 residues. Germline V gene lookup returns CDR1 MNHEY and CDR2 SVGAGI. CDR3: CASSYNPGTAVYV. CDR3 bases: TGTGCCAGCAGTTATAACCCGGGGACCGCGGTGTACGTC.

This chain uses TRBV6-4 with TRBJ2-7; TRBD1 agrees at 9 bases. CDR1 is MRHNA, CDR2 SNTAGT, per germline. The CDR3 spans 17 residues. V lost 7 bases, J lost 4 bases, and 17 bases stayed unmatched. CDR3 DNA sequence: TGTGCCAGCAACCTGTCCCGGGACAGGGAAAGCAGTTACGAGCAGTACTTC. Amino acid sequence: CASNLSRDRESSYEQYF.

The chain links TRBV9 to TRBJ1-2, with a weak D call TRBD1 (6 bases). Looked up from germline, CDR1 is SGDLS and CDR2 is YYNGEE. V lost 4 bases and J lost 6, with 16 bases in between. This CDR3 has 14 amino acids. Written as DNA, the CDR3 is TGTGCCAGCAGCCGCCTGAGCAGGGGCGATGGCTACACCTTC. Residues: CASSRLSRGDGYTF.

The chain combines TRBV7-9 with TRBJ1-2; no firm D call. Germline CDR1 SEHNR, CDR2 FQNEAQ (reference sequence). Trimming removed 1 base at V and 7 bases at J, with 16 bases between. The CDR3 extends over 15 amino acids. The DNA for the CDR3 is TGTGCCAGCAGCTTAGTGACATTGGCTTCCCCTGGCTACACCTTC. Protein product: CASSLVTLASPGYTF.

This clone came up once. The chain has TRBV6-6 and TRBJ2-5; TRBD1 matches 8 bases. The V segment lost 7 bases and the J segment 5 bases; nucleotides outside the gene matches: 12. This CDR3 contains 15 residues. CDR1 MNHNY and CDR2 SVGAGI come from the germline V gene (reference sequence). The CDR3 bases are TGTGCCAGCACCTCTCGACAGGGGATAAAGGAGACCCAGTACTTC. Its translation is CASTSRQGIKETQYF.

The chain joins TRBV9 to TRBJ2-5; TRBD2 matches at 7 bases. CDR1 and CDR2 (germline): SGDLS, YYNGEE. CDR3 size: 15 residues. With V trimmed by 3 bases and J by 4 bases, 9 bases remained unmatched. DNA of the CDR3: TGTGCCAGCAGCGGAGACGGGAGGTATGGAGAGACCCAGTACTTC. The encoded protein is CASSGDGRYGETQYF.

This chain links TRBV5-1 with TRBJ2-7; 8 bases map to TRBD1. Unmatched junction bases numbered 8, after V lost 2 bases and J lost 7 bases. Germline CDR1 SGHRS, CDR2 YFSETQ. The CDR3 length is 14 residues. The CDR3 DNA reads as TGCGCCAGCAGCTTAGGGCAGGGGGCGAGGGAGCAGTACGTC. Amino acids: CASSLGQGAREQYV.

CDR3 in DNA: TGTGCCAGCAGCTGTCGTTTTGGAAGCTACGAGCAGTACGTC. Translated, it gives CASSCRFGSYEQYV. The chain has TRBV11-3 and TRBJ2-7; unclear D gene. This CDR3 contains 14 residues. The germline V and J ends were trimmed by 4 bases and 3 bases, with 13 bases remaining between them. Per germline, CDR1 SGHNT and CDR2 YENEEA.

The genes are TRBV6-1 and TRBJ2-1, with TRBD2 as a possible D gene (5 bases). Trimming took 3 bases from V and 8 from J, leaving 14 bases between them. Germline CDR1 and CDR2: MNHNS and SASEGT. The CDR3 spans 14 residues. The CDR3 sequence is CASSERVVIDEQFF. CDR3 nucleotide sequence: TGTGCCAGCAGTGAGAGGGTCGTTATCGATGAGCAGTTCTTC.

The CDR3 nucleotides are TGTGCCAGCAGCTTAAAAAGCGGGTACGAGCAGTACTTC. Translating gives CASSLKSGYEQYF. This chain joins TRBV7-3 and TRBJ2-7; a possible D gene is TRBD2 (6 bases). Per the germline V gene, CDR1 is SGHTA and CDR2 is FQGTGA. The CDR3 is 13 amino acids. The V end was cut by 1 base, the J end by 4 bases, with 8 bases between.

This clone has only one observation. This chain uses TRBV6-1 with TRBJ1-1; 7 bases fit TRBD1. Germline values: CDR1 MNHNS, CDR2 SASEGT. This CDR3 spans 15 amino acids. The V gene end was trimmed by 1 base and the J gene end by 1 base; junction bases not matched to a gene: 3. The CDR3 region has the DNA TGTGCCAGCAGTGAAGTGGGACAGACGAACACTGAAGCTTTCTTT. This sequence encodes CASSEVGQTNTEAFF.

In nucleotides, the CDR3 is TGTGCCAGCTCACCCTCGAGGGAGTACGAGCAGTACTTC. Translating it yields CASSPSREYEQYF. The V call is TRBV18, the J call TRBJ2-7, with a possible D match to TRBD2 (5 bases). CDR1 is KGHSH, CDR2 LQKENI, per germline. The CDR3 runs to 13 residues. Trimming left V 3 bases short and J 4 bases short, with 10 bases between.

V and J are TRBV28 and TRBJ2-2; TRBD2 matches at 7 bases. The CDR3 sequence is 16 residues long. V trimming: 4 bases; J trimming: 6 bases; junction bases outside the gene matches: 11. Per the germline V gene, CDR1 is MDHEN and CDR2 is SYDVKM. The CDR3 region has the DNA TGTGCCAGCAGTTCTGGGACTACCGGATTGTCCGGGGAGCTGTTTTTT. Encoded protein: CASSSGTTGLSGELFF.

The chain recombines TRBV2 with TRBJ1-1; D gene ambiguous. Trimming left V 2 bases short and J 1 base short, with 11 bases between. The length of the CDR3 is 15 residues. Germline V gene lookup returns CDR1 SNHLY and CDR2 FYNNEI. CDR3 DNA sequence: TGTGCCAGCAGTGAACGTTTACGTCAGAACACTGAAGCTTTCTTT. Translation gives CASSERLRQNTEAFF.

The chain combines TRBV11-3 with TRBJ2-1; 9 bases are shared with TRBD1. In germline, CDR1 is SGHNT, CDR2 YENEEA. The V gene end was trimmed by 0 bases and the J gene end by 8 bases; junction bases not matched to a gene: 5. The CDR3 has 15 residues. The CDR3 region is CASSLDGTGIDEQFF. The CDR3 DNA sequence: TGTGCCAGCAGCTTAGACGGGACAGGGATCGATGAGCAGTTCTTC.

J is TRBJ1-1 and V is TRBV6-6; D unresolved. The CDR3 loop spans 13 amino acids. Germline lookup yields CDR1 MNHNY and CDR2 SVGAGI (reference sequence). Trimming removed 7 bases at V and 7 bases at J, with 16 bases between. CDR3 sequence: CASTPRWEFEAFF. In DNA, the CDR3 is TGTGCCAGCACTCCCCGTTGGGAGTTTGAAGCTTTCTTT.

The chain joins TRBV28 to TRBJ2-6; D gene ambiguous. Deletions cut 2 bases from V and 1 base from J, with 6 bases between. CDR1 MDHEN and CDR2 SYDVKM come from the germline V gene. This CDR3 is built from 15 residues. The DNA of the CDR3 is TGTGCCAGCAGTTTAACGCAATCTGGGGCCAACGTCCTGACTTTC. Its protein is CASSLTQSGANVLTF.

The chain recombines TRBV9 with TRBJ1-4; D unresolved. The CDR3 runs to 17 residues. Between the trimmed V and J ends, which lost 3 bases and 0 bases, there was a span of 15 bases. Germline-derived CDR1 and CDR2 are SGDLS and YYNGEE. In DNA form, the CDR3 reads TGTGCCAGCAGCGATTCCGAGGGCCTTGCAACTAATGAAAAACTGTTTTTT. Residues: CASSDSEGLATNEKLFF.

V gene TRBV4-1 combines with J gene TRBJ2-2, with TRBD2 matching over 7 bases. Germline V CDR1 and CDR2: MGHRA, YSYEKL. V lost 4 bases, J lost 0 bases, and 11 bases stayed unmatched. The CDR3 consists of 18 residues. The CDR3 bases are TGCGCCAGCAGCCCCTACGACAGCGGGGCCGCGAACACCGGGGAGCTGTTTTTT. Protein product: CASSPYDSGAANTGELFF.